The T cell receptor (beta chain) under discussion was sequenced for a study of blood T cell repertoires in COVID-19. Study details: The cDNA or gDNA used as material had been derived from T cells, B-cell-depleted T cells, or PBMCs.

Produced via immunoSEQ multiplex PCR; TCRdb's table is partial and in-frame only. The sample yields about 260,000 clones, roughly 80% seen once. This sequence originates from a man between 60 and 75 years old who had recovered from COVID-19. Source material: peripheral blood.

The CDR3: CASSPLSGSTKGNTEAFF. Written as DNA, the CDR3 is TGTGCCAGCTCACCCTTATCCGGGAGCACTAAAGGGAACACTGAAGCTTTCTTT. V usage is TRBV18 and J usage is TRBJ1-1, with D hard to call. This CDR3 region has 18 residues. Trimming removed 3 bases from V and 1 base from J, with 21 bases in between. CDR1 and CDR2 from the germline V gene are KGHSH and LQKENI.